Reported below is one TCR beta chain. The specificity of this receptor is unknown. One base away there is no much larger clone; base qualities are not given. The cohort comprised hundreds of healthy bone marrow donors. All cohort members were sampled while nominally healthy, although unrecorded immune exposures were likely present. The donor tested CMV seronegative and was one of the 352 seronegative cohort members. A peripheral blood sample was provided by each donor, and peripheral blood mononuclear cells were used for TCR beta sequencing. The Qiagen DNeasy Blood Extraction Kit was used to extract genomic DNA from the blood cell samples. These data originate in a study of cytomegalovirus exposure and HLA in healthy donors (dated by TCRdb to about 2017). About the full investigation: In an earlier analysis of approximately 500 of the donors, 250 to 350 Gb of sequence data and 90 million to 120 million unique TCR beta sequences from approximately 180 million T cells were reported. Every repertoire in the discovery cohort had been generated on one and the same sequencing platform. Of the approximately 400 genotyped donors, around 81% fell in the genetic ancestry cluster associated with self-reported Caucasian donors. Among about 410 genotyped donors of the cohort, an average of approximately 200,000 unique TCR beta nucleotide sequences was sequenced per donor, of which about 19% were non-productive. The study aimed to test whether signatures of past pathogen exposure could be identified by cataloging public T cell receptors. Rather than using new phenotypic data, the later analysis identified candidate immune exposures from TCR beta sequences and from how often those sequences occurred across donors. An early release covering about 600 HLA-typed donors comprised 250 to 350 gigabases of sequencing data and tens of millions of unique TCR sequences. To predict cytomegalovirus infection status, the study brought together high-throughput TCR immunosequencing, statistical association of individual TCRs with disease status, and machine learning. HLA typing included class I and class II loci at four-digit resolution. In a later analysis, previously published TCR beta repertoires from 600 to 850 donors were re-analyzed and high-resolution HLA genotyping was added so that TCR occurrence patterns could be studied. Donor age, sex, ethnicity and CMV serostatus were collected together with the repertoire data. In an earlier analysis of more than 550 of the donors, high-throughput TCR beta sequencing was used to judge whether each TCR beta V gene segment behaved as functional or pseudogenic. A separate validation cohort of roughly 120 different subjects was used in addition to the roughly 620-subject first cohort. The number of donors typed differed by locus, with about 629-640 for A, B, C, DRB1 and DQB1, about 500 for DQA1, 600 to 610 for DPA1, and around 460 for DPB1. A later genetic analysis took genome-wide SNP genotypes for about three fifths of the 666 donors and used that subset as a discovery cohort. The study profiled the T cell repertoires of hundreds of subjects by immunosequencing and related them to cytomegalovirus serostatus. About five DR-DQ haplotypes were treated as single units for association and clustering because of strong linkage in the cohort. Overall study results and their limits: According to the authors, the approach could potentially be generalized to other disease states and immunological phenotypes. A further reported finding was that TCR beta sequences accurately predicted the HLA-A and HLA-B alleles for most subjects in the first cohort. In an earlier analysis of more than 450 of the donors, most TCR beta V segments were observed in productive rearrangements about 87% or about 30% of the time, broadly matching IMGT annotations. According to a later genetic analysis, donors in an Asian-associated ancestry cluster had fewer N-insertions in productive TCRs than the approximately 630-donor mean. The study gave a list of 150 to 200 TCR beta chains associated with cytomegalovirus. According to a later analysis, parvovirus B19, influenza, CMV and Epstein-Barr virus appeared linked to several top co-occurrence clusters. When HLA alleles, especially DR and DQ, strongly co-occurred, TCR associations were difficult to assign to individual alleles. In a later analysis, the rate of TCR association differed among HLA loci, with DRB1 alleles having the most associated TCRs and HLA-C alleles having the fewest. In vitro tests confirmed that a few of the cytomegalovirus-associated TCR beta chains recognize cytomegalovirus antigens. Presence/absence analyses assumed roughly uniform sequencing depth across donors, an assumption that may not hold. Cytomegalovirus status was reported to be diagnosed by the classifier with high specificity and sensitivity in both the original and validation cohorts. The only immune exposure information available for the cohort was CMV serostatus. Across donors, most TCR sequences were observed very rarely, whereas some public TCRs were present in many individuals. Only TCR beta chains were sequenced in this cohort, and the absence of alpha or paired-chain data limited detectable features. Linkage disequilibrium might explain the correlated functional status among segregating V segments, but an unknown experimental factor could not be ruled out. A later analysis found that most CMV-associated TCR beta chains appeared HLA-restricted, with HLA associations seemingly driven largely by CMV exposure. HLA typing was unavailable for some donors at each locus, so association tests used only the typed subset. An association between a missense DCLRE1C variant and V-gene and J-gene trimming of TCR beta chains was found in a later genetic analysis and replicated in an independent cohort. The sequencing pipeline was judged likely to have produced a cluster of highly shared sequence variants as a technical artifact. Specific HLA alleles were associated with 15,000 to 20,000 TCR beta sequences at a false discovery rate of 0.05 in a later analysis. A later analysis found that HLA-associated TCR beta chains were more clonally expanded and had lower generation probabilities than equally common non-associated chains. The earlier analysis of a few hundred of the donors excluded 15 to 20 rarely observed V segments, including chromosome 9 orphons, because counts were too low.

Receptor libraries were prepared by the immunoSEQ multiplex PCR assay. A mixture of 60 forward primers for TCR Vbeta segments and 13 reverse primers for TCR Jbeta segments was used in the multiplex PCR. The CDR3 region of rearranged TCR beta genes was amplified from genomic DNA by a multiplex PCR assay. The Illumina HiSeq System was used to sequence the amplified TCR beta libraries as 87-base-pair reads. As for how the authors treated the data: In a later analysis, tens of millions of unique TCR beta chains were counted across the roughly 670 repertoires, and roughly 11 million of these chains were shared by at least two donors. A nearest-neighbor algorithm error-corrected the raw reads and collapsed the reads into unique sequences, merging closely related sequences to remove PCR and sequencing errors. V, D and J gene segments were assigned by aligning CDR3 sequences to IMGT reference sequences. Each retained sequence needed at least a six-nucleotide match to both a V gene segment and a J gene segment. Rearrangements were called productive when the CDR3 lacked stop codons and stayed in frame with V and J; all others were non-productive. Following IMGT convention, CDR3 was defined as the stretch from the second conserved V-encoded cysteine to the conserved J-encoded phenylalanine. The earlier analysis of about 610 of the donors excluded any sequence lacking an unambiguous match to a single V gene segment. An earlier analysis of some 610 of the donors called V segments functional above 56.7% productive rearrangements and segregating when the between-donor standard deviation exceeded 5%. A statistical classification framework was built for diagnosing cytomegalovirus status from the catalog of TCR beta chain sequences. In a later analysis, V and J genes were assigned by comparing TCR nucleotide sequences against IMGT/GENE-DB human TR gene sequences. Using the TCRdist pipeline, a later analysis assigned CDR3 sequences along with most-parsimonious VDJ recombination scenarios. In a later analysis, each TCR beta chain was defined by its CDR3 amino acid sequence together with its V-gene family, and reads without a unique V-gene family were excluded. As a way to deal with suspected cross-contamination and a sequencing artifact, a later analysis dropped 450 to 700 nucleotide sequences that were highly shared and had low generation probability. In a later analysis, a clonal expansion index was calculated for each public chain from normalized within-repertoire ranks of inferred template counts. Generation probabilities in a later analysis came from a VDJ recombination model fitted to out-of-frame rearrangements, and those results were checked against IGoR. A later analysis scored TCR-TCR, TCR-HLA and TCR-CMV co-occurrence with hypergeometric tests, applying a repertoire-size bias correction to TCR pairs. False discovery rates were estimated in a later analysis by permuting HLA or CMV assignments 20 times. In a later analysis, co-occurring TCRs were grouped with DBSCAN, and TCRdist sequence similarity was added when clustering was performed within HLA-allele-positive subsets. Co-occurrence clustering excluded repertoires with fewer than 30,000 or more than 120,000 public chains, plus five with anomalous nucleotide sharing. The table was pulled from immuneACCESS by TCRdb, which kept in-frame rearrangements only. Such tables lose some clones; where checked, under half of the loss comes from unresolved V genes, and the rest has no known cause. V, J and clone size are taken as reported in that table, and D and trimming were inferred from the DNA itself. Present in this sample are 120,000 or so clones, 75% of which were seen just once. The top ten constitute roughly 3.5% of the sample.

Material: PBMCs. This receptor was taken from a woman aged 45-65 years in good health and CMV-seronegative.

For the CDR3, the sequence is CASSAGLAGGDEQFF. The DNA sequence is as follows: TGTGCCAGCAGTGCCGGACTAGCGGGAGGTGATGAGCAGTTCTTC. Here the chain combines TRBV6-5 and TRBJ2-1; TRBD2 agrees with 14 junctional bases. Via the germline V gene, CDR1 is MNHEY and CDR2 SVGAGI. The CDR3 starts with the cysteine, ends with the phenylalanine, and has 15 residues. The kept DNA is CDR3 alone, 45 bases in frame from the first base. Trimming leaves V shorter by 5 bases and J shorter by 8 bases, with the junction holding 5 bases beyond the gene matches.